This T cell receptor (beta chain) was observed in a study of T cell responses to AZD1222 COVID-19 vaccine. Using immunoSEQ multiplex PCR, the repertoire was profiled, and TCRdb retains in-frame clones only, with some absent. The sample gives more than 85,000 clones, over 75% of which show up once; roughly 4.5% is in the top ten. Study-wide points: After two AZD1222 doses, spike-specific TCR breadth and depth rose versus day 0. The span of vaccine-associated CD4 TCRs extended across spike, with dominance at 160-218 and 743-854. Just a handful of AZD1222 recipients were seropositive at baseline.

This clone was found a few times. Its antigen is unknown. In germline, CDR1 is LGHDT, CDR2 YNNKEL (reference sequence). V was clipped by 8 bases and J by 10 bases; unmatched bases: 3. The CDR3 extends over 12 amino acids. This TCR was sampled from an adult in good health. The sequencing here drew on peripheral blood, taken on day 0 of AZD1222 vaccination. V gene TRBV3-1 (or the pseudogene TRBV3-2) combines with J gene TRBJ1-6; 9 nucleotides align to TRBD1. The CDR3, as DNA: TGTGCCAGCGGACAGGGGTTGTCACCCCTCCACTTT. This gives the protein CASGQGLSPLHF.